The 5 T cell receptor beta chains given below trace back to one sample, sequenced in a study of cytomegalovirus exposure and HLA in healthy donors. TCRdb's copy holds only in-frame clones and misses some; the assay was immunoSEQ multiplex PCR. This table holds tens of thousands of clones, roughly 90% found once. Sequencing was performed on PBMCs. The receptors shown here come from a woman younger than 30 in good health and CMV-seronegative.

The chain recombines TRBV28 with TRBJ2-7; 10 nucleotides match TRBD1. Germline-derived CDR1 and CDR2 are MDHEN and SYDVKM. J gave up 6 bases and V 5 bases, and 7 bases lay outside the gene matches. The CDR3 consists of 14 residues. This chain's CDR3 is CASSAPGQGSEQYF. The CDR3 DNA reads TGTGCCAGCAGTGCTCCGGGACAGGGGTCCGAGCAGTACTTC.

The chain carries TRBV9 and TRBJ1-1; TRBD1 aligns across 9 bases. There are 18 residues in the CDR3. Germline V gives CDR1 SGDLS, CDR2 YYNGEE. V shed 4 bases and J 6 bases; nucleotides not matched to a gene: 19. CDR3 loop: CASSITSAGQGWSAEAFF. The CDR3 nucleotides are TGTGCCAGCAGCATCACGTCGGCCGGACAGGGGTGGAGCGCTGAAGCTTTCTTT. Using reference TRBV9 and TRBJ1-1 for the parts outside the CDR3, the full variable domain is DSGVTQTPKHLITATGQRVTLRCSPRSGDLSVYWYQQSLDQGLQFLIQYYNGEERAKGNILERFSAQQFPDLHSELNLSSLELGDSALYFCASSITSAGQGWSAEAFFGQGTRLTVV.

The chain is built from TRBV5-4 and TRBJ2-1, with D possibly being TRBD1 (6 bases). Germline CDR1 reads SGHNT; CDR2 reads YYREEE (reference sequence). The CDR3 length is 15 residues. Trimming shortened V by 0 bases and J by 10 bases, and 17 bases separated the two germline ends. The CDR3 here is CASSLGGRGFTEQFF. CDR3 coding DNA: TGTGCCAGCAGCTTGGGGGGCAGGGGTTTTACAGAGCAGTTCTTC.

This clone has only a few counts. The chain employs TRBV19 and TRBJ2-6; TRBD2 is a possible D gene (6 bases). Germline CDR1 and CDR2: LNHDA and SQIVND (reference sequence). The V and J ends lost 9 bases and 0 bases respectively, with 9 bases between them. The CDR3 has 14 amino acids. DNA for the CDR3: TGTGCCAGCGGAGGGTACTCTGGGGCCAACGTCCTGACTTTC. Protein: CASGGYSGANVLTF.

As for this clone: Other DNA sequences in this specimen translate into the identical CDR3. V gene TRBV10-1 combines with J gene TRBJ2-5, with D perhaps TRBD2 (6 bases). The CDR3 totals 14 residues. The V end was cut by 0 bases, the J end by 2 bases, with 7 bases between. Germline V gene sequence: CDR1 WNHNN, CDR2 SYGVQD (reference sequence). The CDR3 here is CASSESGGQETQYF. The DNA of the CDR3 is TGCGCCAGCAGTGAGTCGGGGGGTCAAGAGACCCAGTACTTC.